A single sample is the source of the 2 T cell receptor beta chains below, sequenced in a study of blood T cell repertoires in COVID-19 (dated by TCRdb to about 2020). The library was generated by the immunoSEQ multiplex PCR assay. Not all clones reach the TCRdb copy of this immuneACCESS table, which keeps in-frame sequences only. Checked studies attribute under half of the gap to unresolved V genes and leave the rest unexplained. A total of under 250,000 clones appear in this sample, 82% of them only once. The ten biggest clones cover about 5.6% of the sample. The sequenced sample was peripheral blood. These receptors came from a woman in her 70s with COVID-19, enrolled during active disease.

For the CDR3, the DNA is TGTGCCAGTATTACAGGGTTTCCTGGAAACACCATATATTTT. This encodes CASITGFPGNTIYF. This chain connects TRBV19 to TRBJ1-3, with D possibly matching TRBD1 (6 bases). The CDR3 has 14 residues. Per germline, CDR1 LNHDA and CDR2 SQIVND (reference sequence). V was pared by 7 bases and J by 2 bases, with 12 bases between.

This clone was seen just once. This chain joins TRBV18 and TRBJ1-1, with D tentatively TRBD1 (5 bases). Between the trimmed V and J ends, which lost 2 bases and 6 bases, there was a span of 13 bases. The V gene's germline CDR1 is KGHSH and CDR2 LQKENI. This CDR3 comprises 14 residues. The CDR3 protein is CASSPSSWGPEAFF. In nucleotides, the CDR3 is TGTGCCAGCTCACCAAGCTCCTGGGGCCCTGAAGCTTTCTTT.